This T cell receptor beta chain was profiled in a study of T cell repertoires in ileal Crohn's disease (dated by TCRdb to between 2017 and 2020). A note on the overall study: The median duration of disease was 7.9 years, and at the time of surgery around 36% of patients were active smokers. All patients had surgery for a complication: stricturing disease in around 60% and penetrating disease in around 40%. Roughly half of the patients were given postoperative therapy, with around 20 on anti-TNF agents and about a dozen on thiopurines. The TCR repertoire was analysed in under 70 patients with Crohn's disease drawn from a prospective multicentre cohort. Running in parallel with the study was a multicentre cohort set up to find predictors of early endoscopic recurrence following ileocolonic resection. Endoscopic postoperative recurrence was defined by a Rutgeerts score above i0. A total of around 170 mucosal samples from approximately 57 patients were sequenced, collected from several sites on the surgical specimen as well as at postoperative endoscopy. Broad study findings and their caveats: Higher high-frequency clone percentages at surgery were associated with endoscopic recurrence; all patients with clonality above 26.8% (18/57) had recurrence. More high-frequency clones were carried by sorted CD8 T cells than by CD4 T cells, suggesting that mucosal expansions were mainly CD8. A significantly higher proportion of clonal expansions was observed in active smokers at surgery than in non-smokers (about 25% vs 20%, p=0.02). Only a subgroup of patients, of unstated size, had their mucosal CD4 and CD8 T cells sorted and sequenced.

With respect to this clone: Its target antigen remains unknown. Base-call qualities are not available, and no considerably larger clone is one nucleotide away.

For commercial TCRB immunosequencing, approximately 460 nanograms of biopsy DNA were submitted for each sample. Adaptive Biotechnology amplified CDR3 regions from genomic DNA with a two-step multiplex PCR that controlled for amplification bias. The first PCR used primers for every V and J gene segment; the second PCR added barcodes and Illumina adapters. CDR3 libraries were sequenced using an Illumina instrument. On the authors' methods: The analysis drew on both the pipelines supplied by the vendor and custom analysis of the raw data in R/Bioconductor running R version 3.3.0. Clonality, which ranges from 0 to 1, was calculated as the inverse of the normalised Shannon entropy across all productive clones. High-frequency clones were defined as the repertoire share of the top 100 clones, retaining only clones passing a 95% confidence test. The Simpson index measured repertoire diversity, and the Morisita-Horn index measured overlap between samples. In TCRdb, the immuneACCESS table is reduced to in-frame sequences with V and J assigned. These tables do not hold every clone; where another copy was compared, an unresolved V gene accounts for under half, and the others remain unexplained. Clone size and V and J calls were adopted from that table, with D and trimming inferred from the DNA. Across this sample there are 3,000 to 4,000 clones, with approximately 85% seen only once. The ten largest clones take up 6% to 9% of the sample.

For CDR1 and CDR2, the germline V gene lists SGDLS and YYNGEE. The cysteine opens and the phenylalanine closes a CDR3 of 13 amino acids. This entry keeps only the CDR3 DNA: 39 bases, framed from base 1. V is cut by 0 bases and J by 2 bases, and the space between the germline ends is 5 bases. Eligible patients were adults with ileal or ileocolonic Crohn's disease who had an indication for ileocolonic resection. Whole ileal mucosal biopsies were kept frozen at -80 degrees C prior to DNA extraction. Genomic DNA was isolated from frozen whole biopsies using a TRizol-based method, and the DNA was quantified with a NanoDrop 2000 spectrophotometer.

The V and J genes are TRBV9 and TRBJ1-1, with no D gene named confidently. Material: ileal tissue. The sequence derives from an adult with Crohn's disease. The sequenced DNA: TGTGCCAGCAGCGTAGAAATAAACACTGAAGCTTTCTTT. Its protein product is CASSVEINTEAFF.